These 20 T cell receptor beta chains share one sample of origin, sequenced in a study of CD8 T cells in ankylosing spondylitis. TCRdb reprocessed the 5' RACE reads via MiXCR and lists one record per CDR3 protein. Of 150,000 to 200,000 distinct CDR3 sequences listed, about 20% were seen once; the top ten hold 4.3%. The sequenced sample was blood, either unsorted or a sorted T cell fraction (not recorded which). The receptors shown here come from a male donor aged 10-29 years with ankylosing spondylitis or in good health (not recorded which).

There are many counts of this clonotype. This chain links TRBV20-1 with TRBJ2-5, with 12 bases matching TRBD2. The germline gives CDR1 DFQATT, CDR2 SNEGSKA (reference sequence). The V and J ends lost 4 bases and 5 bases, in that order; junction bases with no gene match: 5. The CDR3 is 14 amino acids. Here the CDR3 DNA reads TGCAGTGCTATCAGACTAGCGGGAGAGGAGACCCAGTACTTC. Amino acid sequence: CSAIRLAGEETQYF.

This clonotype appeared many times. The rearrangement joins TRBV6-6 to TRBJ2-7, with D possibly TRBD2 on 6 matching bases. V dropped 6 bases and J dropped 2 bases, with 17 bases sitting between them. This CDR3 region has 15 residues. Germline values: CDR1 MNHNY, CDR2 SVGAGI (reference sequence). CDR3 sequence reads: CASSLSGEAPYEQYF. The DNA of the CDR3 is TGTGCCAGCAGCCTCAGTGGGGAGGCTCCCTACGAGCAGTACTTC.

This clonotype was detected many times. The chain combines TRBV7-2 with TRBJ1-2; 7 positions agree with TRBD1. The CDR3 is made up of 14 amino acids. CDR1 is SGHTA and CDR2 is FQGNSA in the germline V gene. With V trimmed by 5 bases and J by 10 bases, 13 bases remained unmatched. The CDR3 sequence is CASSPTGGGASYTF. CDR3 nucleotide sequence: TGTGCCAGCAGCCCCACCGGAGGGGGCGCATCCTACACCTTC.

Ten or more counts support this clonotype. The genes are TRBV12-3 or TRBV12-4 and TRBJ2-2; D is possibly TRBD1 (6 bases). The CDR3 is 14 residues long. V dropped 6 bases and J dropped 3 bases, with 11 bases sitting between them. CDR3 sequence (DNA): TGTGCCAGCAGGAAGACAGGAGACACCGGGGAGCTGTTTTTT. It encodes CASRKTGDTGELFF.

The sample holds many counts of this clonotype. The rearrangement joins TRBV7-9 to TRBJ1-2; 7 nucleotides agree with TRBD1. Germline CDR1 and CDR2: SEHNR and FQNEAQ (reference sequence). The CDR3 spans 16 residues. With 5 bases clipped from V and 3 bases from J, the junction kept 12 bases outside the gene matches. The CDR3 is CASSPATGREDYGYTF. The CDR3 DNA follows: TGTGCCAGCAGCCCAGCGACAGGGCGGGAGGACTATGGCTACACCTTC. The full variable domain, its missing parts supplied by reference TRBV7-9 and TRBJ1-2, is DTGVSQNPRHKITKRGQNVTFRCDPISEHNRLYWYRQTLGQGPEFLTYFQNEAQLEKSRLLSDRFSAERPKGSFSTLEIQRTEQGDSAMYLCASSPATGREDYGYTFGSGTRLTVV.

This clonotype was seen many times. The genes are TRBV20-1 and TRBJ2-5; D is unresolved. The V and J ends lost 3 bases and 5 bases respectively, with 10 bases between them. Germline V gene data show CDR1 as DFQATT and CDR2 as SNEGSKA (reference sequence). The CDR3 loop spans 12 amino acids. CDR3 amino acids: CSASGPRETQYF. The CDR3 DNA reads as TGCAGTGCTAGCGGACCGCGGGAGACCCAGTACTTC.

The chain employs TRBV6-5 and TRBJ2-1, with D possibly being TRBD1 or TRBD2 (6 bases each). Germline CDR1 MNHEY, CDR2 SVGAGI. V gave up 5 bases and J gave up 15 bases, with 17 bases separating them. This CDR3 contains 12 residues. The CDR3 sequence is CASSPEGGARFF. The DNA for the CDR3 is TGTGCCAGCAGTCCCGAGGGGGGAGCACGGTTCTTC.

Ten or more counts support this clonotype. In nucleotides, the CDR3 is TGTGCCAGCAGCTTAGGACACCTAGTTAGCACAGATACGCAGTATTTT. Its translation is CASSLGHLVSTDTQYF. J is TRBJ2-3 and V is TRBV7-8; D unresolved. Deletions cut 1 base from V and 0 bases from J, with 11 bases between. Germline-derived CDR1 and CDR2 are SGHVS and FQNEAQ. The CDR3 is 16 residues long.

This clonotype was detected a few times. The chain couples TRBV5-4 to TRBJ2-7; 15 bases agree with TRBD2. Losses at the gene ends were 4 bases for V and 1 base for J; bases not matched to a gene: 9. Germline V gene lookup returns CDR1 SGHNT and CDR2 YYREEE (reference sequence). The CDR3 is 18 amino acids. The CDR3 loop is CASSNLPGTSGRSYEQYF. The CDR3 DNA is TGTGCCAGCAGCAATCTACCCGGGACTAGCGGGAGGTCCTACGAGCAGTACTTC.

This chain links TRBV15 with TRBJ2-5, with D maybe TRBD2 (5 bases). The CDR3 extends over 14 amino acids. Trimming removed 3 bases from V and 5 bases from J, with 13 bases in between. From germline, CDR1 is LNHNV and CDR2 YYDKDF (reference sequence). The CDR3 loop is CATSSVMGAETQYF. CDR3 nucleotides: TGTGCCACCAGCAGTGTGATGGGAGCCGAGACCCAGTACTTC.

This clonotype occurred many times. This chain uses TRBV5-1 with TRBJ2-7; 8 nucleotides agree with TRBD1. The CDR3 length is 15 residues. Trimming cost V 4 bases and J 3 bases; bases outside gene matches: 9. Germline lookup yields CDR1 SGHRS and CDR2 YFSETQ. The chain's CDR3 is CASSVAGQARYEQYF. DNA for the CDR3: TGCGCCAGCAGCGTGGCGGGACAGGCCCGCTACGAGCAGTACTTC.

The chain has TRBV29-1 and TRBJ2-1; D is perhaps TRBD2 (6 bases). V lost 4 bases to trimming and J lost 8 bases, with 9 bases between them. Germline values: CDR1 SQVTM, CDR2 ANQGSEA. This CDR3 is built from 11 residues. CDR3 residues: CSVGRVHEQFF. CDR3 coding DNA: TGCAGCGTTGGGAGGGTCCATGAGCAGTTCTTC.

The sample holds many counts of this clonotype. V usage is TRBV19 and J usage is TRBJ1-2, with a tentative D call TRBD1 (5 bases). V was clipped by 7 bases and J by 4 bases, with 13 bases between them. There are 13 residues in the CDR3. Germline-derived CDR1 and CDR2 are LNHDA and SQIVND (reference sequence). The CDR3 nucleotides are TGTGCCAGTAAAAATTGGGGGGGCTATGGCTACACCTTC. It specifies CASKNWGGYGYTF.

The sample holds many counts of this clonotype. This rearrangement joins TRBV5-6 to TRBJ1-3; TRBD1 aligns across 9 bases. The CDR3 is 19 residues long. V lost 3 bases and J lost 4; bases outside the gene matches: 17. Germline loops: CDR1 SGHDT, CDR2 YYEEEE. CDR3 region: CASSSLSGTGFTGGNTIYF. As DNA, the CDR3 is TGTGCCAGCAGCTCCTTATCCGGGACAGGGTTCACCGGGGGAAACACCATATATTTT.

This clonotype was found many times. The chain joins TRBV4-1 to TRBJ2-1, with 7 bases lining up with TRBD2. Germline trimming cut 6 bases from V and 5 bases from J; bases unmatched to any gene: 10. The CDR3 is 15 amino acids. CDR1 is MGHRA, CDR2 YSYEKL, per germline. The DNA for the CDR3 is TGCGCCAGCAGTATATCGGGACTAAGCGACAATGAGCAGTTCTTC. Protein product: CASSISGLSDNEQFF.

This clonotype was observed at least ten times. The chain joins TRBV12-3 or TRBV12-4 to TRBJ1-5; 8 nucleotides agree with TRBD1. CDR3 length equals 14 residues. V dropped 6 bases and J dropped 2; count of bases not matched to a gene: 3. CDR3 sequence (DNA): TGTGCCAGCAGCCCACAGGGGGGCAATCAGCCCCAGCATTTT. Translated, it gives CASSPQGGNQPQHF.

DNA for the CDR3: TGTGCCAGCAGACAGCCGAGGACAGGGAACACTGAAGCTTTCTTT. Its translation is CASRQPRTGNTEAFF. The chain employs TRBV27 and TRBJ1-1; the match to TRBD1 covers 7 bases. V lost 6 bases, J lost 1 base, and 8 bases stayed unmatched. CDR1 and CDR2 from the germline V gene are MNHEY and SMNVEV (reference sequence). The length of the CDR3 is 15 residues.

This clonotype was seen many times. This chain connects TRBV20-1 to TRBJ2-7, with D uncertain. V was clipped by 2 bases and J by 7 bases, with 21 bases between them. CDR1 is DFQATT and CDR2 is SNEGSKA in the germline V gene (reference sequence). There are 15 residues in the CDR3. CDR3 bases: TGCAGTGCTAGAAATCCGGGCTCAAATTTGGGGGAGCAGTACTTC. This translates into CSARNPGSNLGEQYF.

In its sample, this clonotype was seen a few times. The chain has TRBV20-1 and TRBJ2-1; perhaps D is TRBD1 or TRBD2 (7 bases each). Germline V CDR1 and CDR2: DFQATT, SNEGSKA (reference sequence). V gave up 2 bases and J gave up 6 bases, with 20 bases separating them. There are 16 residues in the CDR3. CDR3 residues: CSARIPGGEGGNEQFF. CDR3 nucleotides: TGCAGTGCTAGAATCCCAGGGGGGGAGGGTGGCAATGAGCAGTTCTTC.

This clonotype was observed at least ten times. This chain joins TRBV11-2 and TRBJ2-2, with D possibly TRBD1 on 7 matching bases. There are 16 residues in the CDR3. Trimming left V 4 bases short and J 6 bases short, with 18 bases between. The germline V gene has CDR1 SGHAT and CDR2 FQNNGV. The DNA of the CDR3 is TGTGCCAGCAGCTCACTAGGAGGGACAGCAGCCGGGGAGCTGTTTTTT. Translated, it gives CASSSLGGTAAGELFF.